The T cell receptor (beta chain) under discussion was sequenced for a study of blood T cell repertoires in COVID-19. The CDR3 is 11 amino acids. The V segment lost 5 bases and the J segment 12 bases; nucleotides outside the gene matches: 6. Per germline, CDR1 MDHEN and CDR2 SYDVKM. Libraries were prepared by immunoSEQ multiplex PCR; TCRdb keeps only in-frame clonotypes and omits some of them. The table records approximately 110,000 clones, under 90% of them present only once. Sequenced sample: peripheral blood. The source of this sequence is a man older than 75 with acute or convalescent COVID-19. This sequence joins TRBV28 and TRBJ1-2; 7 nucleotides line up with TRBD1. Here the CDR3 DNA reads TGTGCCAGCAGTGCCGGACAGGCTGACACCTTC. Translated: CASSAGQADTF.